Presented here are 14 T cell receptor beta chains from one specimen sequenced in a study of cytotoxic CD8 clonotypes in ibrutinib-treated CLL. Clones were read by immunoSEQ multiplex PCR, and TCRdb kept only the in-frame ones, dropping some. The data show about 32,000 clones, with over 70% seen just once and 16% held by the top ten. Sequenced material: PBMCs, taken at disease progression, from a patient treated with ibrutinib. Receptors were obtained from a human donor with chronic lymphocytic leukemia.

The chain links TRBV13 to TRBJ2-7; 13 bases agree with TRBD2. The CDR3 runs 18 residues. Germline trimming cut 5 bases from V and 1 base from J; bases unmatched to any gene: 11. Looked up from germline, CDR1 is PRHDT and CDR2 is FYEKMQ (reference sequence). CDR3 region: CASSPSPTSGGRSYEQYF. The CDR3 DNA follows: TGTGCCAGCAGCCCCTCGCCGACTAGCGGGGGGCGGTCCTACGAGCAGTACTTC.

The chain carries TRBV27 and TRBJ1-2; no firm D call. The CDR3 consists of 14 residues. V was shortened by 3 bases and J by 1 base, with 9 bases between the two germline ends. Germline V gene data show CDR1 as MNHEY and CDR2 as SMNVEV (reference sequence). The CDR3 DNA reads TGTGCCAGCAGTTTGGATGGATTTAACTATGGCTACACCTTC. Protein product: CASSLDGFNYGYTF.

The chain's CDR3 is CASSAYDWNMNTEAFF. The CDR3 DNA follows: TGTGCCAGTAGTGCCTATGACTGGAACATGAACACTGAAGCTTTCTTT. V gene TRBV19 combines with J gene TRBJ1-1; D unresolved. This CDR3 has 16 amino acids. CDR1 is LNHDA, CDR2 SQIVND, per germline (reference sequence). Trimming took off 5 bases at V and 0 bases at J, with 16 bases between the two ends.

This clone was found once. The chain is built from TRBV5-1 and TRBJ1-1; possible D gene TRBD1, 6 bases. Germline V gene lookup returns CDR1 SGHRS and CDR2 YFSETQ. Trimming stripped 6 bases from V and 1 base from J, with 16 bases between. The CDR3 sequence is 15 residues long. The CDR3 DNA reads as TGCGCCAGCAAGAGTGGGACAAGCCAGAACACTGAAGCTTTCTTT. Residues: CASKSGTSQNTEAFF.

The gene calls are TRBV19 and TRBJ2-7; D ambiguous. V was pared by 1 base and J by 3 bases, with 13 bases between. The V gene's germline CDR1 is LNHDA and CDR2 SQIVND (reference sequence). CDR3 length: 15 amino acids. CDR3: CASSIAQASLYEQYF. The DNA for the CDR3 is TGTGCCAGTAGTATAGCCCAGGCATCGCTCTACGAGCAGTACTTC.

The chain combines TRBV6-5 with TRBJ1-4; 8 positions match TRBD1. The CDR3 covers 13 residues. With V trimmed by 6 bases and J by 11 bases, 8 bases remained unmatched. The germline V gene encodes CDR1 MNHEY and CDR2 SVGAGI. CDR3 sequence reads: CASSRDRRTKLFF. CDR3 coding DNA: TGTGCCAGCAGCCGGGACAGGAGGACTAAACTGTTTTTT.

This chain links TRBV5-4 with TRBJ2-2; 10 nucleotides match TRBD1. Germline CDR1 is SGHNT and CDR2 is YYREEE (reference sequence). Trimming at V came to 5 bases and at J to 3 bases, leaving 1 base not matched to a gene. The CDR3 covers 14 residues. The CDR3 loop is CASRGQGDTGELFF. The CDR3 bases are TGTGCCAGCAGAGGACAGGGGGACACCGGGGAGCTGTTTTTT.

The chain has TRBV5-6 and TRBJ2-1; D is tentatively TRBD1 or TRBD2 (5 bases each). V was clipped by 3 bases and J by 8 bases, with 24 bases between them. Germline CDR1 is SGHDT and CDR2 is YYEEEE. The CDR3 length is 17 residues. For the CDR3, the DNA is TGTGCCAGCAGCTCGACCCGGGGCAGGGTACTGGGCGATGAGCAGTTCTTC. Translating it yields CASSSTRGRVLGDEQFF.

V and J are TRBV6-5 and TRBJ2-7; D might be TRBD2 (7 bases). V was pared by 6 bases and J by 2 bases, with 17 bases between. The CDR3 runs 15 residues. Germline V gene lookup returns CDR1 MNHEY and CDR2 SVGAGI. The CDR3 sequence is CASRRSGGQTYEQYF. CDR3 nucleotide sequence: TGTGCCAGCAGGCGATCGGGGGGACAAACCTACGAGCAGTACTTC.

This chain uses TRBV5-4 with TRBJ1-2; D might be TRBD1 (5 bases). This CDR3 is built from 14 residues. CDR1 and CDR2 (germline): SGHNT, YYREEE (reference sequence). Between the trimmed V and J ends, which lost 0 bases and 4 bases, there was a span of 10 bases. As DNA, the CDR3 is TGTGCCAGCAGCTTGGGTGCGGGGGGCTATGGCTACACCTTC. This sequence encodes CASSLGAGGYGYTF.

The rearrangement joins TRBV9 to TRBJ2-7; D unresolved. Trimming took 0 bases from V and 3 from J, leaving 10 bases between them. The germline gives CDR1 SGDLS, CDR2 YYNGEE. The CDR3 is made up of 14 amino acids. The chain's CDR3 is CASSVGQGNYEQYF. CDR3 coding DNA: TGTGCCAGCAGCGTAGGACAAGGAAACTACGAGCAGTACTTC. The full variable domain, with the rest looked up from reference TRBV9 and TRBJ2-7, is DSGVTQTPKHLITATGQRVTLRCSPRSGDLSVYWYQQSLDQGLQFLIQYYNGEERAKGNILERFSAQQFPDLHSELNLSSLELGDSALYFCASSVGQGNYEQYFGPGTRLTVT.

CDR3 sequence: CASSKRYRVEQFF. The CDR3 nucleotides are TGTGCCAGCAGTAAACGTTATCGGGTTGAGCAGTTCTTC. This sequence joins TRBV6-6 and TRBJ2-1, with unresolved D. Per the germline V gene, CDR1 is MNHNY and CDR2 is SVGAGI (reference sequence). V lost 5 bases and J 9 bases, leaving 14 bases between the germline ends. The CDR3 is made up of 13 amino acids.

J is TRBJ2-7 and V is TRBV4-2, with 11 bases that match TRBD2. Germline V gives CDR1 LGHNA, CDR2 YNFKEQ. V shed 4 bases and J 2 bases; nucleotides not matched to a gene: 7. CDR3 length: 16 amino acids. This CDR3 reads CASSLYGTSGTYEQYF. The CDR3 region has the DNA TGTGCCAGCAGCCTATATGGGACTAGCGGTACCTACGAGCAGTACTTC.

The CDR3: CASGDTNSYEQYF. CDR3 bases: TGTGCCTCCGGGGACACAAACTCCTACGAGCAGTACTTC. The chain carries TRBV19 and TRBJ2-7; a weak D match, TRBD1 (6 bases). Deletions cut 11 bases from V and 0 bases from J, with 14 bases between. CDR3 length equals 13 residues. CDR1 LNHDA and CDR2 SQIVND come from the germline V gene (reference sequence).